These 17 T cell receptor beta chains originate from one sample sequenced in a study of blood T cell repertoires in COVID-19. Data came from immunoSEQ multiplex PCR; TCRdb stores just in-frame clones and leaves some out. The sample lists roughly 200,000 clones; around 82% were seen once. Sequencing used peripheral blood. Every receptor here comes from a man aged 40-55 years with active or convalescent COVID-19.

The chain is built from TRBV19 and TRBJ2-2, with TRBD2 matching 9 bases. With 0 bases clipped from V and 6 bases from J, the junction kept 14 bases outside the gene matches. This CDR3 comprises 19 residues. Germline V lookup: CDR1 LNHDA, CDR2 SQIVND (reference sequence). CDR3 loop: CASSIDLAGGRVSPGELFF. In DNA, the CDR3 is TGTGCCAGTAGTATAGACCTCGCGGGGGGGAGGGTGTCGCCCGGGGAGCTGTTTTTT.

V and J are TRBV5-1 and TRBJ1-5; TRBD1 matches at 8 bases. The germline gives CDR1 SGHRS, CDR2 YFSETQ. The CDR3 length is 15 residues. Trimming at V came to 4 bases and at J to 5 bases, leaving 8 bases not matched to a gene. CDR3 coding DNA: TGCGCCAGCAGCCCCGGGACAGGTGGTTATCAGCCCCAGCATTTT. Residues: CASSPGTGGYQPQHF.

CDR3 coding DNA: TGTGCTAGTGGTTTTGGACAGGCCAACAATCAGCCCCAGCATTTT. It encodes CASGFGQANNQPQHF. The rearrangement joins TRBV12-5 to TRBJ1-5, with 7 bases lining up with TRBD1. The V gene's germline CDR1 is LGHNT and CDR2 FRNRAP. CDR3 length equals 15 residues. Trimming removed 3 bases from V and 3 bases from J; junction bases left unmatched: 5. The whole variable domain, remainder taken from reference TRBV12-5 and TRBJ1-5, is DARVTQTPRHKVTEMGQEVTMRCQPILGHNTVFWYRQTMMQGLELLAYFRNRAPLDDSGMPKDRFSAEMPDATLATLKIQPSEPRDSAVYFCASGFGQANNQPQHFGDGTRLSIL.

The rearrangement joins TRBV11-2 to TRBJ2-3; TRBD1 is a possible D gene (6 bases). The CDR3 spans 16 residues. Trimming left V 1 base short and J 6 bases short, with 17 bases between. Germline CDR1 is SGHAT and CDR2 is FQNNGV. The CDR3 DNA sequence: TGTGCCAGCAGCTTAGTGTCTGGGTCGAGGGGGGATACGCAGTATTTT. Its translation is CASSLVSGSRGDTQYF.

V and J are TRBV4-1 and TRBJ1-6; D is uncertain. This CDR3 spans 13 amino acids. V was clipped by 3 bases and J by 8 bases, with 8 bases between them. CDR1 MGHRA and CDR2 YSYEKL come from the germline V gene. DNA for the CDR3: TGCGCCAGCAGCCAGGCCTCTTATTCACCCCTCCACTTT. It translates to CASSQASYSPLHF.

The chain carries TRBV27 and TRBJ1-2, with TRBD1 matching 7 bases. With 0 bases clipped from V and 4 bases from J, the junction kept 5 bases outside the gene matches. The CDR3 contains 15 residues. Germline-derived CDR1 and CDR2 are MNHEY and SMNVEV (reference sequence). The CDR3 coding sequence is TGTGCCAGCAGTTTATCAATCTCAGGGGGCTATGGCTACACCTTC. Its protein is CASSLSISGGYGYTF.

V gene TRBV5-1 combines with J gene TRBJ2-5, with D perhaps matching TRBD2 (5 bases). V was pared by 0 bases and J by 10 bases, with 13 bases between. The germline gives CDR1 SGHRS, CDR2 YFSETQ. The CDR3 consists of 13 residues. The chain's CDR3 is CASSLDASEGQYF. The CDR3, as DNA: TGCGCCAGCAGCTTGGACGCAAGTGAGGGCCAGTACTTC.

This clone was picked up one time. The chain combines TRBV7-6 with TRBJ1-1, with 7 bases fitting TRBD1. CDR1 SGHVS and CDR2 FNYEAQ come from the germline V gene. Trimming at V came to 1 base and at J to 0 bases, leaving 2 bases not matched to a gene. CDR3 length equals 15 residues. The CDR3 protein is CASSLGQGLNTEAFF. For the CDR3, the DNA is TGTGCCAGCAGCTTAGGACAGGGTTTGAACACTGAAGCTTTCTTT.

The table lists this clone with a count of one. This chain uses TRBV15 with TRBJ2-3; a weak D match, TRBD2 (6 bases). The CDR3 length is 14 residues. Germline assignment: CDR1 LNHNV and CDR2 YYDKDF (reference sequence). V lost 8 bases and J 6 bases, leaving 18 bases between the germline ends. CDR3 DNA sequence: TGTGCCACCTCGGACACCTCCCGGGGGGATACGCAGTATTTT. This gives the protein CATSDTSRGDTQYF.

V usage is TRBV5-6 and J usage is TRBJ1-6; possible D gene TRBD1, 6 bases. From germline, CDR1 is SGHDT and CDR2 YYEEEE. CDR3 length equals 16 residues. Trimming removed 2 bases from V and 8 bases from J, with 17 bases in between. CDR3 nucleotide sequence: TGTGCCAGCAGCTTCCCACAGGGTCGAGGCGATTCACCCCTCCACTTT. It encodes CASSFPQGRGDSPLHF.

CDR3 sequence: CASSYQTGHNEQFF. DNA for the CDR3: TGCGCCAGCAGCTACCAGACAGGACACAATGAGCAGTTCTTC. The chain is built from TRBV5-1 and TRBJ2-1; weak D call: TRBD1 (6 bases). The CDR3 spans 14 residues. Germline V CDR1 and CDR2: SGHRS, YFSETQ. Trimming left V 3 bases short and J 5 bases short, with 12 bases between.

This clone was observed once. The genes are TRBV18 and TRBJ1-5; TRBD1 matches 7 bases. Germline trimming cut 0 bases from V and 3 bases from J; bases unmatched to any gene: 8. CDR1 KGHSH and CDR2 LQKENI come from the germline V gene. The CDR3 runs 17 residues. The CDR3 region is CASSPPSWTGYNQPQHF. The CDR3 DNA is TGTGCCAGCTCACCACCAAGCTGGACAGGATACAATCAGCCCCAGCATTTT. The full variable domain, in which reference TRBV18 and TRBJ1-5 provide the parts outside the CDR3, is NAGVMQNPRHLVRRRGQEARLRCSPMKGHSHVYWYRQLPEEGLKFMVYLQKENIIDESGMPKERFSAEFPKEGPSILRIQQVVRGDSAAYFCASSPPSWTGYNQPQHFGDGTRLSIL.

In this sample, this clone turned up once. V gene TRBV19 combines with J gene TRBJ1-5; 7 bases align to TRBD1. V lost 6 bases, J lost 0 bases, and 5 bases stayed unmatched. There are 15 residues in the CDR3. CDR1 LNHDA and CDR2 SQIVND come from the germline V gene (reference sequence). Here the CDR3 reads CASRGGQYSNQPQHF. DNA for the CDR3: TGTGCCAGTAGGGGGGGACAGTATAGCAATCAGCCCCAGCATTTT.

The chain recombines TRBV28 with TRBJ1-5; D ambiguous. Germline CDR1 reads MDHEN; CDR2 reads SYDVKM. Trimming stripped 6 bases from V and 5 bases from J, with 11 bases between. The CDR3 loop spans 13 amino acids. CDR3 sequence reads: CASSPPIHQPQHF. CDR3 bases: TGTGCCAGCAGCCCCCCTATCCATCAGCCCCAGCATTTT.

This rearrangement joins TRBV6-5 to TRBJ1-2, with TRBD1 matching 9 bases. V dropped 5 bases and J dropped 4; count of bases not matched to a gene: 8. CDR1 is MNHEY, CDR2 SVGAGI, per germline. This CDR3 spans 15 amino acids. In DNA, the CDR3 is TGTGCCAGCAGTCCCCAGGACAGGGGCCTCTATGGCTACACCTTC. This gives the protein CASSPQDRGLYGYTF.

The chain couples TRBV12-3 or TRBV12-4 to TRBJ2-3, with D hard to call. The CDR3 loop spans 11 amino acids. V gave up 4 bases and J gave up 6 bases, with 5 bases separating them. CDR3 DNA: TGTGCCAGCAGTTCCTTCGATACGCAGTATTTT. It translates to CASSSFDTQYF.

The rearrangement links TRBV24-1 to TRBJ2-5, with a weak D call TRBD2 (6 bases). The CDR3 has 17 amino acids. CDR1 and CDR2 from the germline V gene are KGHDR and SFDVKD. V dropped 4 bases and J dropped 0 bases, with 17 bases sitting between them. The CDR3 nucleotides are TGTGCCACCAGTGACCCGACCCGGGACTTAAACCAAGAGACCCAGTACTTC. Translation: CATSDPTRDLNQETQYF.